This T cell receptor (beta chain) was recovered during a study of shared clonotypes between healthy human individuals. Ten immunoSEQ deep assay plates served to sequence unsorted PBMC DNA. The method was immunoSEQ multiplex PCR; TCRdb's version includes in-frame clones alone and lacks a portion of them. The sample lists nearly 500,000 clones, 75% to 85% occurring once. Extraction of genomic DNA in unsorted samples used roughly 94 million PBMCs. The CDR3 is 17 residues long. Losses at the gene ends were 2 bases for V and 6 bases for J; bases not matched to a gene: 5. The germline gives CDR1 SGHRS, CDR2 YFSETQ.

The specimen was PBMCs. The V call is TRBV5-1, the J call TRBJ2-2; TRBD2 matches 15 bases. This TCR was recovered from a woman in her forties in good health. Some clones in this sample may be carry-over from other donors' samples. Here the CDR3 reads CASSFGLAGGVAGELFF. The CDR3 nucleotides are TGCGCCAGCAGCTTCGGACTAGCGGGAGGGGTCGCCGGGGAGCTGTTTTTT.